The present T cell receptor beta chain was sequenced within a study of radiotherapy plus CTLA-4 blockade in lung cancer. Study information: Objective response rate was 18%; disease control rate, less than 40%. Points from the study as a whole: Tumor-origin TCR clones grew in blood after radiotherapy plus ipilimumab. Alongside interferon-beta, early blood T cell clone dynamics were reportedly the best predictor of response.

The germline gives CDR1 MNHEY, CDR2 SMNVEV (reference sequence). Trimming at V came to 2 bases and at J to 2 bases, leaving 14 bases not matched to a gene. CDR3 length equals 18 residues. Notes on this clone: Its antigen remains unidentified.

Using immunoSEQ multiplex PCR, the repertoire was profiled, and TCRdb retains in-frame clones only, with some absent. Among over 95,000 clones, 60% to 75% were seen once, and the ten largest hold about 3%. People whose metastatic non-small-cell lung cancer was chemo-refractory got focal radiation along with CTLA-4 blockade by ipilimumab. The chain carries TRBV27 and TRBJ2-7; 8 bases line up with TRBD2. This TCR came from a human donor with non-small cell lung cancer who had a partial response to radiotherapy plus ipilimumab. Some clones in this sample may be carry-over from other donors' samples. The material sequenced was peripheral blood, taken from a patient treated with radiotherapy plus ipilimumab. CDR3 in amino acids: CASSLRGRSGRGTYEQYF. For the CDR3, the DNA is TGTGCCAGCAGTTTACGTGGCAGGTCCGGGAGGGGCACCTACGAGCAGTACTTC.